One sample yielded the 12 T cell receptor beta chains listed below, sequenced in a study of CD8+ T cells in alopecia areata. Extraction and reverse transcription of RNA yielded cDNA as the sequencing template. The data were produced by immunoSEQ multiplex PCR, yet TCRdb's version contains in-frame clones alone and is incomplete. The sample holds tens of thousands of clones; 51% are singletons and the top ten take 5.5% to 6.5%. Sequencing was done on a sample of NKG2D-high CD8+ T cells sorted from blood. These receptors all come from a human donor with alopecia areata.

For this clone: One end of the junction is discordant with germline, which a read error may explain. DNA for the CDR3: TGCAGCGTTGAACTAGCGGGGCCGCACTTC. It translates to CSVELAGPHF. V usage is TRBV29-1 and J usage is TRBJ1-2, with a tentative D call TRBD1 (5 bases). The CDR3 has 10 residues. CDR1 SQVTM and CDR2 ANQGSEA come from the germline V gene.

This clone was detected a few times. The genes are TRBV28 and TRBJ2-7; 8 nucleotides align to TRBD1. Germline-derived CDR1 and CDR2 are MDHEN and SYDVKM. The CDR3 runs 14 residues. Losses at the gene ends were 5 bases for V and 2 bases for J; bases not matched to a gene: 5. CDR3 sequence reads: CASSLVDRAYEQYF. In nucleotides, the CDR3 is TGTGCCAGCAGTCTAGTGGACAGGGCCTACGAGCAGTACTTC.

The chain carries TRBV29-1 and TRBJ2-1; D is possibly TRBD1 (6 bases). CDR1 SQVTM and CDR2 ANQGSEA come from the germline V gene. V was trimmed by 8 bases and J by 0 bases, leaving 14 bases between them. CDR3 length equals 14 residues. CDR3 in DNA: TGCAGCCTTGTCACAGGGAGCTCCTACAATGAGCAGTTCTTC. It specifies CSLVTGSSYNEQFF.

The CDR3 DNA reads TGTGCCAGCAGTCCCGACTCGGGGACTGAAGCTTTCTTT. Amino acids: CASSPDSGTEAFF. The gene calls are TRBV7-9 and TRBJ1-1; D unresolved. The germline V gene has CDR1 SEHNR and CDR2 FQNEAQ (reference sequence). The CDR3 runs 13 residues. Between the trimmed V and J ends, which lost 6 bases and 5 bases, there was a span of 13 bases.

In its sample, this clone was seen a few times. Compared with germline, one end of the junction differs, possibly owing to a read error. The CDR3 nucleotides are TGCAGCATTGACAGGGGGCTCCTCTCTAACTATGGCTACACCTTC. Translated: CSIDRGLLSNYGYTF. V gene TRBV29-1 combines with J gene TRBJ1-2, with TRBD1 matching over 10 bases. The germline gives CDR1 SQVTM, CDR2 ANQGSEA. The CDR3 runs 15 residues.

The rearrangement joins TRBV29-1 to TRBJ1-2; 7 bases align to TRBD1. Germline CDR1 and CDR2: SQVTM and ANQGSEA. The CDR3 has 16 amino acids. Germline trimming cut 3 bases from V and 4 bases from J; bases unmatched to any gene: 14. CDR3 nucleotides: TGCAGCGTTGAGGGGGAGGGGGCTCAAGGGAGCTATGGCTACACCTTC. This sequence encodes CSVEGEGAQGSYGYTF.

As for this clone: Additional DNA sequences in this sample encode the identical CDR3. The genes are TRBV29-1 and TRBJ2-7, with D unclear. The CDR3 extends over 13 amino acids. Deletions cut 0 bases from V and 3 bases from J, with 9 bases between. Germline V gives CDR1 SQVTM, CDR2 ANQGSEA. The DNA for the CDR3 is TGCAGCGTTGAAGATAGGCAGAGCTACGAGCAGTACTTC. This gives the protein CSVEDRQSYEQYF.

V gene TRBV28 combines with J gene TRBJ2-1; D gene unclear. CDR3 length equals 14 residues. V was clipped by 7 bases and J by 4 bases, with 14 bases between them. CDR1 is MDHEN and CDR2 is SYDVKM in the germline V gene. The CDR3 DNA sequence: TGTGCCAGCAAAAGCGACCGAGCGTACAATGAGCAGTTCTTC. The encoded protein is CASKSDRAYNEQFF.

This clone was seen a handful of times. The chain joins TRBV21-1 to TRBJ2-5; whether TRBD1, the table's D call, matches the DNA was not checked. TRBV21-1 has pseudogene status. The CDR3 covers 11 residues. The CDR3 is CASSRGQTQYF. The CDR3 region has the DNA TGTGCCAGCAGCAGGGGCCAGACCCAGTACTTC.

This clone occurred once. This rearrangement joins TRBV30 to TRBJ2-3; D unresolved. The length of the CDR3 is 12 residues. Germline values: CDR1 GTSNPN, CDR2 SVGIG (reference sequence). V lost 1 base and J lost 4, with 6 bases in between. CDR3 loop: CAWSEMADTQYF. CDR3 in DNA: TGTGCCTGGAGTGAGATGGCAGATACGCAGTATTTT. The whole variable domain, remainder taken from reference TRBV30 and TRBJ2-3, is SQTIHQWPATLVQPVGSPLSLECTVEGTSNPNLYWYRQAAGRGLQLLFYSVGIGQISSEVPQNLSASRPQDRQFILSSKKLLLSDSGFYLCAWSEMADTQYFGPGTRLTVL.

The rearrangement links TRBV4-3 to TRBJ2-1; D is ambiguous. V was shortened by 0 bases and J by 10 bases, with 10 bases between the two germline ends. CDR1 is LGHNA and CDR2 is YSLEER in the germline V gene. The CDR3 consists of 13 residues. This chain's CDR3 is CASSQDGQREQFF. The DNA for the CDR3 is TGCGCCAGCAGCCAAGACGGGCAAAGGGAGCAGTTCTTC.

The rearrangement joins TRBV14 to TRBJ2-7; 8 bases fit TRBD1. The CDR3 sequence is 14 residues long. Germline CDR1 is SGHDN and CDR2 is FVKESK. V lost 6 bases to trimming and J lost 2 bases; unmatched junction nucleotides: 6. The CDR3 DNA sequence: TGTGCCAGCAGGGGACAGGAGACGCCCTACGAGCAGTACTTC. This codes for CASRGQETPYEQYF. Looking up the rest from reference TRBV14 and TRBJ2-7 gives the full variable domain: EAGVTQFPSHSVIEKGQTVTLRCDPISGHDNLYWYRRVMGKEIKFLLHFVKESKQDESGMPNNRFLAERTGGTYSTLKVQPAELEDSGVYFCASRGQETPYEQYFGPGTRLTVT.